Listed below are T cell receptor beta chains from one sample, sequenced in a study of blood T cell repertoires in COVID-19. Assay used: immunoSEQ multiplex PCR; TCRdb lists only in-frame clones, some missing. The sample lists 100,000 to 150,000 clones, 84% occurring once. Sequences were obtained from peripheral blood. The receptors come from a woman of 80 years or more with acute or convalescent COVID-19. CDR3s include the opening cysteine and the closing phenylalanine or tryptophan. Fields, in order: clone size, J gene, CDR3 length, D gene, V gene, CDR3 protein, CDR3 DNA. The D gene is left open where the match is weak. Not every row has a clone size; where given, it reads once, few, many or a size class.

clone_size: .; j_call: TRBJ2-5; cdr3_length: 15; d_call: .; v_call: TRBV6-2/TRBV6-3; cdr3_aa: CASSYGPTAQETQYF; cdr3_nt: TGTGCCAGCAGTTACGGCCCGACAGCACAAGAGACCCAGTACTTC
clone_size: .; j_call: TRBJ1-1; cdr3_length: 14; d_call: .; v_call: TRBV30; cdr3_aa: CASGTGVRHTEAFF; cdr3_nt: TGTGCCTCGGGGACCGGGGTACGGCACACTGAAGCTTTCTTT
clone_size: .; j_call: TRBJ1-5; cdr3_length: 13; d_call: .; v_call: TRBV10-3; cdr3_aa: CATTGSYNQPQHF; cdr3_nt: TGTGCCACCACAGGGAGCTACAATCAGCCCCAGCATTTT
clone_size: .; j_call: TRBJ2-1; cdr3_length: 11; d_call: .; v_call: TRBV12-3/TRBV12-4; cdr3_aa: CASRRQVEQFF; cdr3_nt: TGTGCCAGCAGGCGACAGGTTGAGCAGTTCTTC
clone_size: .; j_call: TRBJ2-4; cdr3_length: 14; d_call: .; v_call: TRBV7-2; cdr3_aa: CASTKGAGKNIQYF; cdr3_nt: TGTGCCAGCACCAAGGGGGCGGGGAAAAACATTCAGTACTTC
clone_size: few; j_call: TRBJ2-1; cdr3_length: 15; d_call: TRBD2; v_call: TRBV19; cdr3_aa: CASSRTSGSRGEQFF; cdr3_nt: TGTGCCAGTAGTAGGACTAGCGGGAGTAGAGGTGAGCAGTTCTTC
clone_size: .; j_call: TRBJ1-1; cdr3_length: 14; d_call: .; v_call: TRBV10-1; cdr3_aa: CASSEYAGETEAFF; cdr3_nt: TGCGCCAGCAGTGAGTATGCGGGGGAAACTGAAGCTTTCTTT
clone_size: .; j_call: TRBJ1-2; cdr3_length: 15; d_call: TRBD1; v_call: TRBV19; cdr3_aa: CASSQSGTGSGGYTF; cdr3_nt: TGTGCCAGTAGTCAATCCGGGACAGGGAGCGGTGGCTACACCTTC
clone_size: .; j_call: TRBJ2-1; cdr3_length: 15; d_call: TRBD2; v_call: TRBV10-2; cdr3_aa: CASSPTSGGASEQFF; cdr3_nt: TGCGCCAGCAGCCCGACTAGCGGGGGGGCCAGTGAGCAGTTCTTC
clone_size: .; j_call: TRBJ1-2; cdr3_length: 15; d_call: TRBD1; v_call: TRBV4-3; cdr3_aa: CASSPATGGNYGYTF; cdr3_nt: TGCGCCAGCAGCCCAGCGACAGGGGGTAACTATGGCTACACCTTC
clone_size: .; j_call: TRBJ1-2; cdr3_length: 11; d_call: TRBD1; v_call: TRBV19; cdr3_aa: CATEQGVGYTF; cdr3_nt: TGTGCCACTGAACAGGGGGTTGGCTACACCTTC
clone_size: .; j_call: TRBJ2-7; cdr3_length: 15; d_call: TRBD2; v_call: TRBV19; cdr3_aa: CASSRSAGEAYEQYF; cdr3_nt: TGTGCCAGTAGTAGGTCGGCGGGGGAGGCCTACGAGCAGTACTTC
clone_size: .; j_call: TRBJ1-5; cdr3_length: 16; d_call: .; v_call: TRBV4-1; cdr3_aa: CASSQEPNRANQPQHF; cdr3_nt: TGCGCCAGCAGCCAAGAACCCAACAGGGCTAATCAGCCCCAGCATTTT
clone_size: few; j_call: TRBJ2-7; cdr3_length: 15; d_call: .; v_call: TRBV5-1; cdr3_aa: CASSLVGPYSYEQYF; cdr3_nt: TGCGCCAGCAGCTTGGTGGGGCCCTACTCCTACGAGCAGTACTTC
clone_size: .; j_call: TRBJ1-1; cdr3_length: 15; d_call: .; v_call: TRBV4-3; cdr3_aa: CASSQDPGGKTEAFF; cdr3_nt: TGCGCCAGCAGCCAAGATCCCGGCGGTAAGACTGAAGCTTTCTTT
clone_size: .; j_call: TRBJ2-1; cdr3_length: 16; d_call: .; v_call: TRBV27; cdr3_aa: CASSSLTKGSYNEQFF; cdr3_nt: TGTGCCAGCAGTTCTCTCACTAAAGGCTCCTACAATGAGCAGTTCTTC
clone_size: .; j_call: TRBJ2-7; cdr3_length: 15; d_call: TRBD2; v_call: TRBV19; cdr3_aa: CASSMGLAVSYEQYF; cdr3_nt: TGTGCCAGTAGTATGGGACTAGCGGTCTCCTACGAGCAGTACTTC
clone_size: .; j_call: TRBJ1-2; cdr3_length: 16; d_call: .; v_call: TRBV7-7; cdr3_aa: CASSPHQDSSNYGYTF; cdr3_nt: TGTGCTAGCAGCCCGCACCAAGACAGCTCTAACTATGGCTACACCTTC
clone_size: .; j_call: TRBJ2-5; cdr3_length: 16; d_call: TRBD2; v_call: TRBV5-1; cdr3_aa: CASSLGLAGVPGTQYF; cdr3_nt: TGCGCCAGCAGCTTGGGTCTAGCGGGGGTCCCGGGGACCCAGTACTTC
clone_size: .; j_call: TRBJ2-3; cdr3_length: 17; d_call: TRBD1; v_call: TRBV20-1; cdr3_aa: CSASMGRQGLSRDTQYF; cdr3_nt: TGCAGTGCTAGTATGGGGAGACAGGGGCTCTCAAGAGATACGCAGTATTTT
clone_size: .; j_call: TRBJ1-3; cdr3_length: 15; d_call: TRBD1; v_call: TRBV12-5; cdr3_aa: CASRRAGTGGNTIYF; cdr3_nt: TGTGCTAGCCGACGGGCAGGGACAGGTGGAAACACCATATATTTT
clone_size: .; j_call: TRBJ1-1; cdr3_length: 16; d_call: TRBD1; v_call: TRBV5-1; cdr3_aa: CASSPGTANFNTEAFF; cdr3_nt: TGCGCCAGCAGCCCCGGGACAGCAAACTTCAACACTGAAGCTTTCTTT
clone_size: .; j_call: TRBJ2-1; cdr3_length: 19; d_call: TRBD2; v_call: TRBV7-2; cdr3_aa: CASSLKGTSGSGAYNEQFF; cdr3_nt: TGTGCCAGCAGCTTAAAGGGGACTAGCGGGAGTGGGGCCTACAATGAGCAGTTCTTC
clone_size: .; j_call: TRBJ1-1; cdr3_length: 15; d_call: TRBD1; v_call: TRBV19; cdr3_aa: CASSIQQGARTEAFF; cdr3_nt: TGTGCCAGTAGTATTCAACAGGGGGCGCGTACTGAAGCTTTCTTT
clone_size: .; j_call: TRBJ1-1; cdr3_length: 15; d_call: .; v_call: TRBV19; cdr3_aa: CASSIAEGVGAEAFF; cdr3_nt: TGTGCCAGTAGTATTGCCGAGGGGGTTGGGGCTGAAGCTTTCTTT
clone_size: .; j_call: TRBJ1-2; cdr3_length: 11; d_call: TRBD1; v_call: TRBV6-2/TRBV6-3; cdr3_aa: CASSRGGGYTF; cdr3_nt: TGTGCCAGCAGTCGAGGGGGCGGCTACACCTTC
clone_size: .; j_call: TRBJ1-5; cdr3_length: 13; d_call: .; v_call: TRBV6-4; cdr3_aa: CASSEGAGQPQHF; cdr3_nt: TGTGCCAGCAGTGAGGGGGCCGGTCAGCCCCAGCATTTT
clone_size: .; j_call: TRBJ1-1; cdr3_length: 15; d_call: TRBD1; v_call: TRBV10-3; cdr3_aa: CAISEEPGGNTEAFF; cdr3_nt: TGTGCCATCAGTGAGGAACCAGGGGGGAACACTGAAGCTTTCTTT
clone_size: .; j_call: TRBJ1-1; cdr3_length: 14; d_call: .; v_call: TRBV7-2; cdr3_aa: CASSLNHPGGEAFF; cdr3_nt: TGTGCCAGCAGCCTCAACCACCCGGGGGGAGAGGCTTTCTTT